One sample yielded the 32 T cell receptor beta chains listed below, sequenced in a study of T cell responses to AZD1222 COVID-19 vaccine. Produced via immunoSEQ multiplex PCR; TCRdb's table is partial and in-frame only. This sample has 97,000 or so clones, with more than 75% found just once. The source material was peripheral blood, sampled on day 0 of AZD1222 vaccination. The receptors originated from an adult in good health.

The CDR3 loop is CASSPGQQNTEAFF. DNA of the CDR3: TGTGCCAGCTCACCAGGACAGCAGAACACTGAAGCTTTCTTT. V usage is TRBV18 and J usage is TRBJ1-1, with a possible D match to TRBD1 (6 bases). V dropped 2 bases and J dropped 1 base, with 8 bases sitting between them. CDR3 size: 14 residues. CDR1 KGHSH and CDR2 LQKENI come from the germline V gene.

V and J are TRBV4-1 and TRBJ2-4; D possibly corresponds to TRBD2 (5 bases). The CDR3 loop spans 16 amino acids. Per the germline V gene, CDR1 is MGHRA and CDR2 is YSYEKL. V lost 0 bases, J lost 3 bases, and 12 bases lay in between. The CDR3 reads CASSQDQRWGKNIQYF. CDR3 coding DNA: TGCGCCAGCAGCCAAGACCAGCGGTGGGGCAAAAACATTCAGTACTTC.

The CDR3 sequence: CATSTEGNTEAFF. In DNA, the CDR3 is TGTGCCACCAGTACCGAGGGGAACACTGAAGCTTTCTTT. The chain carries TRBV24-1 and TRBJ1-1; D is unclear. Germline V gives CDR1 KGHDR, CDR2 SFDVKD. The germline V and J ends were trimmed by 6 bases and 1 base, with 8 bases remaining between them. This CDR3 spans 13 amino acids.

The chain couples TRBV10-3 to TRBJ2-1; TRBD2 aligns across 15 bases. The CDR3 runs 19 residues. Germline loops: CDR1 ENHRY, CDR2 SYGVKD. V lost 2 bases and J lost 6; bases outside the gene matches: 11. As DNA, the CDR3 is TGTGCCATCAGTGAGATTTGGACTAGCGGGAGGGCCAGTCTCAATGAGCAGTTCTTC. Its translation: CAISEIWTSGRASLNEQFF.

The V gene is TRBV27, the J gene TRBJ1-6; D possibly corresponds to TRBD1 (5 bases). V was cut by 6 bases and J by 9 bases, with 21 bases left in between. CDR1 is MNHEY, CDR2 SMNVEV, per germline (reference sequence). This CDR3 has 16 amino acids. CDR3 loop: CASRGTTAPGGSPLHF. DNA of the CDR3: TGTGCCAGCAGGGGGACGACAGCCCCTGGGGGTTCACCCCTCCACTTT.

The rearrangement joins TRBV27 to TRBJ1-1; the D is unclear. V was clipped by 6 bases and J by 3 bases, with 14 bases between them. The germline V gene encodes CDR1 MNHEY and CDR2 SMNVEV (reference sequence). This CDR3 comprises 14 residues. CDR3 in amino acids: CASSRIGEDTEAFF. CDR3 in DNA: TGTGCCAGCAGCAGAATAGGAGAGGACACTGAAGCTTTCTTT.

This chain connects TRBV7-9 to TRBJ1-4, with D possibly matching TRBD1 (5 bases). Germline V gives CDR1 SEHNR, CDR2 FQNEAQ (reference sequence). Trimming took off 5 bases at V and 0 bases at J, with 10 bases between the two ends. The CDR3 runs to 15 residues. For the CDR3, the DNA is TGTGCCAGCAGCACAGGACAATCAACTAATGAAAAACTGTTTTTT. Amino acids: CASSTGQSTNEKLFF.

The chain has TRBV11-2 and TRBJ2-5, with TRBD2 matching over 7 bases. J gave up 6 bases and V 0 bases, and 7 bases lay outside the gene matches. From germline, CDR1 is SGHAT and CDR2 FQNNGV. This CDR3 has 15 residues. The CDR3 loop reads CASSLDRGEVQTQYF. The CDR3 DNA reads TGTGCCAGCAGCTTAGATCGGGGGGAGGTCCAGACCCAGTACTTC.

This clone was observed at least ten times. This sample also contains other DNA sequences that code for the same CDR3. The chain is built from TRBV3-1 (or the pseudogene TRBV3-2) and TRBJ1-1; possible D gene TRBD1, 5 bases. The CDR3 extends over 15 amino acids. In germline, CDR1 is LGHDT, CDR2 YNNKEL (reference sequence). Trimming left V 3 bases short and J 0 bases short, with 11 bases between. CDR3 residues: CASSHGGRMNTEAFF. In DNA, the CDR3 is TGTGCCAGCAGCCATGGGGGAAGGATGAACACTGAAGCTTTCTTT.

This chain links TRBV7-8 with TRBJ2-1; 10 positions match TRBD2. The CDR3 runs 15 residues. In germline, CDR1 is SGHVS, CDR2 FQNEAQ. V lost 5 bases and J lost 5; bases outside the gene matches: 6. CDR3 sequence reads: CASSPAGGRHNEQFF. The CDR3 DNA reads as TGTGCCAGCAGCCCAGCGGGAGGGCGTCACAATGAGCAGTTCTTC. The entire variable domain, with the rest obtained from reference TRBV7-8 and TRBJ2-1, is as follows: GAGVSQSPRYKVAKRGQDVALRCDPISGHVSLFWYQQALGQGPEFLTYFQNEAQLDKSGLPSDRFFAERPEGSVSTLKIQRTQQEDSAVYLCASSPAGGRHNEQFFGPGTRLTVL.

V is TRBV28 and J is TRBJ1-2; unclear D gene. Germline loops: CDR1 MDHEN, CDR2 SYDVKM. The CDR3 has 15 amino acids. Trimming shortened V by 5 bases and J by 7 bases, and 20 bases separated the two germline ends. CDR3 sequence reads: CASSLTAGRSGGYTF. The CDR3 coding sequence is TGTGCCAGCAGTCTAACCGCCGGGAGATCGGGTGGCTACACCTTC.

V gene TRBV27 combines with J gene TRBJ2-7, with 15 bases that match TRBD2. Germline CDR1 reads MNHEY; CDR2 reads SMNVEV (reference sequence). Unmatched junction bases numbered 6, after V lost 3 bases and J lost 0 bases. The CDR3 is 18 amino acids. The CDR3 region has the DNA TGTGCCAGCAGTTTTCGAGGACTAGCGGGAGGGCCCTCCTACGAGCAGTACTTC. Its protein product is CASSFRGLAGGPSYEQYF.

The V gene is TRBV7-2, the J gene TRBJ2-7, with TRBD2 matching over 11 bases. Germline lookup yields CDR1 SGHTA and CDR2 FQGNSA. Unmatched junction bases numbered 11, after V lost 5 bases and J lost 5 bases. CDR3 length: 16 residues. Here the CDR3 reads CASSGTSGSVIDEQYF. The CDR3 coding sequence is TGTGCCAGCAGCGGAACTAGCGGGAGTGTCATTGACGAGCAGTACTTC.

This chain joins TRBV28 and TRBJ1-2; TRBD1 matches 8 bases. The J segment lost 4 bases and the V segment lost 5 bases, leaving 12 bases of the junction unmatched. The CDR3 is 16 amino acids. Germline V gene data show CDR1 as MDHEN and CDR2 as SYDVKM. This CDR3 reads CASSTGTGLGRYGYTF. CDR3 bases: TGTGCCAGCAGTACCGGGACAGGACTTGGTCGCTATGGCTACACCTTC.

The CDR3 loop is CASSIYQLGRQGNTEAFF. CDR3 coding DNA: TGTGCCAGTAGTATTTATCAGCTGGGCCGACAAGGGAACACTGAAGCTTTCTTT. The genes are TRBV19 and TRBJ1-1; no firm D call. V lost 3 bases to trimming and J lost 1 base, with 21 bases between them. CDR3 length equals 18 residues. Germline V lookup: CDR1 LNHDA, CDR2 SQIVND (reference sequence).

In DNA, the CDR3 is TGTGCCAGCAGCCCGGCTCTCGGGACAGGGGTGTACGAGCAGTACTTC. Translating gives CASSPALGTGVYEQYF. This chain connects TRBV5-4 to TRBJ2-7, with TRBD1 matching 10 bases. The V segment lost 4 bases and the J segment 4 bases; nucleotides outside the gene matches: 11. This CDR3 is 16 amino acids long. Germline values: CDR1 SGHNT, CDR2 YYREEE (reference sequence).

The chain couples TRBV15 to TRBJ1-2; TRBD1 agrees at 9 bases. Germline CDR1 LNHNV, CDR2 YYDKDF (reference sequence). The CDR3 runs 13 residues. After removal of 5 bases from V and 6 bases from J, the junction contained 4 bases not matched to a gene. CDR3 residues: CATSGDRANGYTF. For the CDR3, the DNA is TGTGCCACCAGCGGGGACAGGGCTAATGGCTACACCTTC.

The gene calls are TRBV30 and TRBJ1-4; no clear D. Trimming left V 0 bases short and J 8 bases short, with 10 bases between. CDR3 length: 13 amino acids. Germline lookup yields CDR1 GTSNPN and CDR2 SVGIG (reference sequence). CDR3 loop: CAWSVVPSEKLFF. Here the CDR3 DNA reads TGTGCCTGGAGTGTCGTCCCTTCGGAAAAACTGTTTTTT.

V and J are TRBV11-2 and TRBJ1-2; weak D call: TRBD1 (5 bases). CDR3 length equals 15 residues. Deletions cut 2 bases from V and 4 bases from J, with 14 bases between. The germline V gene has CDR1 SGHAT and CDR2 FQNNGV. The CDR3 region has the DNA TGTGCCAGCAGCTTACTCGAAAAGGGACCCTATGGCTACACCTTC. Its protein is CASSLLEKGPYGYTF.

This chain links TRBV25-1 with TRBJ2-5; TRBD1 aligns across 8 bases. The CDR3 consists of 15 residues. V shed 2 bases, J shed 2 bases, and the junction held 4 bases outside the gene matches. The germline CDR1 and CDR2 sequences are MGHDK and SYGVNS. In nucleotides, the CDR3 is TGTGCCAGCAGTGAAACGGACAGGGAGCAAGAGACCCAGTACTTC. The encoded protein is CASSETDREQETQYF. Looking up the rest from reference TRBV25-1 and TRBJ2-5 gives the full variable domain: EADIYQTPRYLVIGTGKKITLECSQTMGHDKMYWYQQDPGMELHLIHYSYGVNSTEKGDLSSESTVSRIRTEHFPLTLESARPSHTSQYLCASSETDREQETQYFGPGTRLLVL.

The J gene is TRBJ2-5, the V gene TRBV7-8, with D possibly being TRBD2 (6 bases). Per the germline V gene, CDR1 is SGHVS and CDR2 is FQNEAQ. Deletions cut 5 bases from V and 0 bases from J, with 13 bases between. The CDR3 loop spans 15 amino acids. The CDR3 reads CASSVTRDYQETQYF. CDR3 DNA sequence: TGTGCCAGCAGCGTAACTAGGGACTACCAAGAGACCCAGTACTTC.

This clone has only a few counts. The chain combines TRBV4-2 with TRBJ2-5, with TRBD1 matching 10 bases. Germline CDR1 reads LGHNA; CDR2 reads YNFKEQ. The CDR3 sequence is 17 residues long. J gave up 3 bases and V 0 bases, and 7 bases lay outside the gene matches. The CDR3 bases are TGTGCCAGCAGCCAAGAGTTACCGGGACAGGGGAAAGAGACCCAGTACTTC. Amino acid sequence: CASSQELPGQGKETQYF.

The chain links TRBV21-1 to TRBJ1-2. TRBV21-1 is tagged as a pseudogene. The CDR3 has 16 residues. CDR3 sequence: CASSKVVDLTNYGYTF. CDR3 coding DNA: TGTGCCAGCAGCAAAGTCGTGGACCTCACTAACTATGGCTACACCTTC.

The V call is TRBV27, the J call TRBJ2-4; 7 positions match TRBD1. Unmatched junction bases numbered 8, after V lost 6 bases and J lost 6 bases. The CDR3 contains 14 residues. The germline V gene encodes CDR1 MNHEY and CDR2 SMNVEV (reference sequence). The CDR3 protein is CASSYRTGGNIQYF. In nucleotides, the CDR3 is TGTGCCAGCAGCTACAGGACAGGAGGAAACATTCAGTACTTC.

The V and J genes are TRBV24-1 and TRBJ2-1; TRBD2 aligns across 15 bases. The CDR3 spans 19 residues. Germline V gene data show CDR1 as KGHDR and CDR2 as SFDVKD. With 3 bases clipped from V and 0 bases from J, the junction kept 5 bases outside the gene matches. The CDR3 DNA is TGTGCCACCAGTGATGCCGGGACTAGCGGGAGGTACTCCTACAATGAGCAGTTCTTC. Amino acids: CATSDAGTSGRYSYNEQFF.

This clone showed up just once. The rearrangement joins TRBV19 to TRBJ1-5; 10 bases fit TRBD1. The CDR3 covers 14 residues. Unmatched junction bases numbered 7, after V lost 5 bases and J lost 9 bases. The germline gives CDR1 LNHDA, CDR2 SQIVND (reference sequence). CDR3 loop: CASSPGQGLAPQHF. The CDR3 DNA sequence: TGTGCCAGTAGTCCGGGACAGGGGCTAGCGCCCCAGCATTTT.

The chain combines TRBV7-9 with TRBJ2-1; 8 bases line up with TRBD1. Germline assignment: CDR1 SEHNR and CDR2 FQNEAQ (reference sequence). The CDR3 contains 13 residues. Trimming at V came to 5 bases and at J to 10 bases, leaving 7 bases not matched to a gene. This CDR3 reads CASSRRGLGEQFF. The CDR3 DNA sequence: TGTGCCAGCAGCCGCAGGGGGCTCGGAGAGCAGTTCTTC.

This chain joins TRBV6-2 or TRBV6-3 and TRBJ2-5; weak D call: TRBD2 (5 bases). Germline V CDR1 and CDR2: MNHEY, SVGEGT. This CDR3 has 13 residues. The V gene lost 5 bases and the J gene lost 0 bases, with 7 bases spanning the gap. The CDR3 nucleotides read TGTGCCAGCAGTCGCGGGTACCAAGAGACCCAGTACTTC. It translates to CASSRGYQETQYF.

The chain links TRBV5-1 to TRBJ2-1; 8 bases line up with TRBD1. The CDR3 has 16 amino acids. J was trimmed by 7 bases and V by 5 bases; bases with no gene match: 14. Looked up from germline, CDR1 is SGHRS and CDR2 is YFSETQ. The CDR3 DNA follows: TGCGCCAGCAGTTATCCGAGTGGACAGGGTTTTAATGAGCAGTTCTTC. Residues: CASSYPSGQGFNEQFF.

This sequence joins TRBV15 and TRBJ1-6; 7 nucleotides agree with TRBD1. The ends lost 2 bases at V and 10 bases at J; junction bases unmatched: 2. This CDR3 is built from 13 residues. The germline CDR1 and CDR2 sequences are LNHNV and YYDKDF (reference sequence). The CDR3 sequence: CATSRQGDSPLHF. In DNA form, the CDR3 reads TGTGCCACCAGCAGACAGGGGGACTCACCCCTCCACTTT.

This clone has just a few counts. V is TRBV6-2 or TRBV6-3 and J is TRBJ2-1; no reliable D call. The germline V gene encodes CDR1 MNHEY and CDR2 SVGEGT. Trimming cost V 5 bases and J 7 bases, with 3 bases left between them. The CDR3 length is 10 residues. CDR3 region: CASSNNEQFF. The CDR3 coding sequence is TGTGCCAGCAGTAATAATGAGCAGTTCTTC.

The V gene is TRBV10-1, the J gene TRBJ2-5; D not certain. The V gene's germline CDR1 is WNHNN and CDR2 SYGVQD (reference sequence). V lost 0 bases to trimming and J lost 2 bases, with 22 bases between them. This CDR3 region has 19 residues. This chain's CDR3 is CASSESCRSGGKLQETQYF. The CDR3 DNA follows: TGCGCCAGCAGTGAGTCCTGTCGGTCTGGCGGTAAACTTCAAGAGACCCAGTACTTC.